This T cell receptor (beta chain) was found in a study of vaccination effects on CD4 cells after COVID-19. This clone has only a few counts. Its antigen is as yet unknown. Germline V gene data show CDR1 as LGHNA and CDR2 as YSLEER. The germline V and J ends were trimmed by 4 bases and 4 bases, with 14 bases remaining between them. The CDR3 has 15 residues. Antigen-specific CD4+ T cells were expanded with viral peptide pools in the ViraFEST assay before sequencing. Having been cultured for approximately ten days, the cells underwent CD4+ T cell isolation. None of these healthy vaccinees had been infected with SARS-CoV-2 before vaccination. TCRdb keeps only in-frame clones here, not all; method: immunoSEQ multiplex PCR. The sample holds around 79,000 clones, over 70% seen once.

The chain has TRBV4-3 and TRBJ1-3; unclear D gene. The sample in question was CD4+ T cells from PBMCs cultured with SARS-CoV-2 spike peptides, obtained before COVID-19 vaccination. This receptor was identified in a human donor who received a COVID-19 vaccine. Written as DNA, the CDR3 is TGCGCCAGCAGCCCGAAACAAAGTGTGGGAAACACCATATATTTT. This translates into CASSPKQSVGNTIYF.